This TCR beta chain originates from a study of human T cells and chemical hapten exposure. Study details: Largely, small differences in pooled library volume made per-sample TCR yields vary.

This clonotype has just a few counts. As yet, its antigen is unknown. Study conclusions and caveats: Sensitization with DPC brought no change to TCRs above 1 in 1000 in frequency.

Described time point: healthy volunteer bleed at 6 weeks. The study extracted total RNA from unfractionated whole blood. The library tagged each cDNA molecule with unique molecular identifiers. TCRdb processed the RACE reads anew with MiXCR; each CDR3 protein has one entry. The sample has about 65,000 distinct CDR3 sequences, approximately 6.1% seen once; the top ten hold roughly 3.4%. This receptor was identified in a female donor in good health. Some clones in this sample may be carry-over from other donors' samples. The sample taken for sequencing was whole blood.

The CDR3 sequence is CASSLAVTGHTDTQYF. In DNA form, the CDR3 reads TGTGCCAGCAGCTTAGCGGTAACGGGTCACACAGATACGCAGTATTTT. The chain combines TRBV7-2 with TRBJ2-3; D gene uncertain. The germline V and J ends were trimmed by 0 bases and 2 bases, with 12 bases remaining between them. CDR1 SGHTA and CDR2 FQGNSA come from the germline V gene. The CDR3 spans 16 residues. Drawing the rest from reference TRBV7-2 and TRBJ2-3, the complete variable domain is GAGVSQSPSNKVTEKGKDVELRCDPISGHTALYWYRQSLGQGLEFLIYFQGNSAPDKSGLPSDRFSAERTGGSVSTLTIQRTQQEDSAVYLCASSLAVTGHTDTQYFGPGTRLTVL.